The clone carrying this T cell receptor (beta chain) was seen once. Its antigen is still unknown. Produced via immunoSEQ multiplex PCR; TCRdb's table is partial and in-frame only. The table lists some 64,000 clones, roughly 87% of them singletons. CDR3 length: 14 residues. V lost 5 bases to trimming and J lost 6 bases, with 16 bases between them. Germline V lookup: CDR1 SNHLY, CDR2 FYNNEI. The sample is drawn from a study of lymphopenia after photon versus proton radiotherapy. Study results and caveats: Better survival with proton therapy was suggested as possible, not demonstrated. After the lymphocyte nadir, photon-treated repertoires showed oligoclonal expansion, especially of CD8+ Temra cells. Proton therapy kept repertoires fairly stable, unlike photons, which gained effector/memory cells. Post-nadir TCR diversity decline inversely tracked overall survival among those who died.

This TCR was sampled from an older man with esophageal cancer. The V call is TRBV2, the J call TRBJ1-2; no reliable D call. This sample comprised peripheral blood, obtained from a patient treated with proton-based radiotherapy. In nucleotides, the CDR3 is TGTGCCAGCAGTAGACAACCGGGAGGCGATGGCTACACCTTC. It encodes CASSRQPGGDGYTF.